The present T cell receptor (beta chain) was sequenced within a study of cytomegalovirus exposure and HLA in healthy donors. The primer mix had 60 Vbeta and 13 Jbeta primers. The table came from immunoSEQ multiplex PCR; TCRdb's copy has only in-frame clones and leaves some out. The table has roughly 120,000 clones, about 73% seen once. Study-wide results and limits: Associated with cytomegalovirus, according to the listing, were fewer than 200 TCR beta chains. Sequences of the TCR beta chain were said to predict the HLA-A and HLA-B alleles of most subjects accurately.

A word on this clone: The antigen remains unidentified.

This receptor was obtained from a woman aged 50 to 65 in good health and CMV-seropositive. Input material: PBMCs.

For the CDR3, the DNA is TGCGCCAGCAGTGAAAACCCCGTAGCGAACACCGGGGAGCTGTTTTTT. This sequence encodes CASSENPVANTGELFF. The chain links TRBV10-1 to TRBJ2-2; D unclear. V lost 3 bases, J lost 0 bases, and 11 bases lay in between. Germline values: CDR1 WNHNN, CDR2 SYGVQD (reference sequence). This CDR3 has 16 amino acids.